The 10 T cell receptor beta chains given below trace back to one sample, sequenced in a study of cytomegalovirus exposure and HLA in healthy donors. The PCR employed 60 Vbeta primers together with 13 Jbeta primers. TCRdb keeps only in-frame clones here, not all; method: immunoSEQ multiplex PCR. This repertoire shows 150,000 or so clones, around 74% found once; its top ten account for about 3%. Sequenced: PBMCs. The receptors were sampled from a man between 18 and 29 years old in good health and CMV-seronegative.

This clone occurred once. The chain joins TRBV27 to TRBJ1-5; tentatively, D is TRBD1 (5 bases). V lost 0 bases, J lost 0 bases, and 18 bases lay in between. This CDR3 has 19 amino acids. CDR1 is MNHEY and CDR2 is SMNVEV in the germline V gene (reference sequence). The DNA for the CDR3 is TGTGCCAGCAGTTTATCGGGGGGGGACGTTTACCTTAGCAATCAGCCCCAGCATTTT. This codes for CASSLSGGDVYLSNQPQHF.

This clone was detected only a few times. The rearrangement links TRBV7-3 to TRBJ2-7; 7 nucleotides line up with TRBD2. The CDR3 contains 16 residues. J gave up 2 bases and V 3 bases, and 10 bases lay outside the gene matches. The germline gives CDR1 SGHTA, CDR2 FQGTGA. CDR3 amino acids: CASSFQGGGGTYEQYF. CDR3 nucleotides: TGTGCCAGCAGCTTCCAGGGAGGCGGGGGTACCTACGAGCAGTACTTC.

The DNA of the CDR3 is TGTGCCACCAGCCGTTATTCTTTGAACACTGAAGCTTTCTTT. Translating gives CATSRYSLNTEAFF. This rearrangement joins TRBV15 to TRBJ1-1; D is ambiguous. Trimming stripped 5 bases from V and 0 bases from J, with 10 bases between. Germline values: CDR1 LNHNV, CDR2 YYDKDF (reference sequence). The CDR3 contains 14 residues. Together with reference TRBV15 and TRBJ1-1, the CDR3 gives the full variable domain: DAMVIQNPRYQVTQFGKPVTLSCSQTLNHNVMYWYQQKSSQAPKLLFHYYDKDFNNEADTPDNFQSRRPNTSFCFLDIRSPGLGDTAMYLCATSRYSLNTEAFFGQGTRLTVV.

This clone was found once. At one end the junction does not follow the germline gene, possibly because of a read error. The chain links TRBV4-2 to TRBJ1-4, with D unresolved. CDR1 LGHNA and CDR2 YNFKEQ come from the germline V gene. CDR3 length equals 15 residues. The CDR3: CASGQDGGLAEKLFF. CDR3 bases: TGTGCCAGCGGCCAAGACGGAGGTTTAGCCGAAAAACTGTTTTTT.

The chain recombines TRBV19 with TRBJ2-1, with TRBD2 matching over 13 bases. V shed 7 bases and J 9 bases; nucleotides not matched to a gene: 12. The germline V gene encodes CDR1 LNHDA and CDR2 SQIVND (reference sequence). CDR3 length: 16 amino acids. The CDR3 reads CASTALLAGGPGEQFF. CDR3 nucleotide sequence: TGTGCCAGTACCGCTCTACTAGCGGGGGGGCCCGGTGAGCAGTTCTTC.

In nucleotides, the CDR3 is TGTGCCAGCAGCTTCTGGACAGGGGGCGCGGACGGGGAGCTGTTTTTT. Its translation: CASSFWTGGADGELFF. The chain carries TRBV5-8 and TRBJ2-2; TRBD1 agrees at 11 bases. The CDR3 contains 16 residues. Unmatched junction bases numbered 7, after V lost 2 bases and J lost 7 bases. Germline V gene data show CDR1 as SGHTS and CDR2 as YDEGEE. The variable domain in full, completed from reference TRBV5-8 and TRBJ2-2, reads EAGVTQSPTHLIKTRGQQATLRCSPISGHTSVYWYQQALGLGLQFLLWYDEGEERNRGNFPPRFSGRQFPNYSSELNVNALELEDSALYLCASSFWTGGADGELFFGEGSRLTVL.

The V and J genes are TRBV18 and TRBJ1-3, with 7 bases lining up with TRBD1. The germline V gene encodes CDR1 KGHSH and CDR2 LQKENI. With V trimmed by 0 bases and J by 4 bases, 3 bases remained unmatched. The CDR3 is 15 amino acids. The CDR3 nucleotides read TGTGCCAGCTCACCACCGACAGGGCCAGGAAACACCATATATTTT. Protein product: CASSPPTGPGNTIYF.

The CDR3 is CASSPQARGFDQPQHF. Written as DNA, the CDR3 is TGTGCCAGCTCACCACAGGCCAGGGGATTTGATCAGCCCCAGCATTTT. The chain couples TRBV18 to TRBJ1-5; possibly TRBD1 for D (6 bases). The CDR3 length is 16 residues. The germline V gene has CDR1 KGHSH and CDR2 LQKENI. V dropped 1 base and J dropped 5 bases, with 15 bases sitting between them.

V is TRBV7-8 and J is TRBJ2-3; 9 bases agree with TRBD2. Germline V gene lookup returns CDR1 SGHVS and CDR2 FQNEAQ. This CDR3 is 15 amino acids long. V trimming: 4 bases; J trimming: 2 bases; junction bases outside the gene matches: 4. The CDR3 coding sequence is TGTGCCAGCAGCTCCCTAGCGGGGAACACAGATACGCAGTATTTT. The encoded protein is CASSSLAGNTDTQYF.

The genes are TRBV5-1 and TRBJ1-4; D is perhaps TRBD1 (5 bases). The CDR3 is 15 residues long. The V end was cut by 3 bases, the J end by 3 bases, with 12 bases between. Germline V gene sequence: CDR1 SGHRS, CDR2 YFSETQ. The CDR3 here is CASSSMGEANEKLFF. For the CDR3, the DNA is TGCGCCAGCAGCTCCATGGGGGAGGCTAATGAAAAACTGTTTTTT.